The 22 T cell receptor beta chains given below trace back to one sample, sequenced in a study of T cells in Graves' hyperthyroidism and ophthalmopathy. RNA transcripts provided the source from which TCR beta CDR3 regions were amplified. An initial round of RT-PCR targeting the TCR CDR3 relied on the HTBI primer set. TCRdb re-analysed the multiplex PCR reads in MiXCR, keeping a single row per CDR3 protein. The sample lists some 600,000 distinct CDR3 sequences, around 14% occurring once. Sample: blood. These receptors were collected from a woman aged 25 to 45 with Graves' hyperthyroidism that later progressed to Graves' ophthalmopathy.

This chain links TRBV7-3 with TRBJ2-2, with D tentatively TRBD1 (6 bases). Trimming pared 6 bases from V and 0 bases from J, leaving 17 bases between. This CDR3 is built from 17 residues. Germline assignment: CDR1 SGHTA and CDR2 FQGTGA. As DNA, the CDR3 is TGTGCCAGCAGAAGGGGTGGGGGCAATTCGAACACCGGGGAGCTGTTTTTT. Translating it yields CASRRGGGNSNTGELFF.

The sample holds many counts of this clonotype. This chain uses TRBV5-6 with TRBJ2-3; 8 bases line up with TRBD1. Trimming cost V 2 bases and J 3 bases; bases outside gene matches: 2. The CDR3 runs to 14 residues. Germline loops: CDR1 SGHDT, CDR2 YYEEEE. The CDR3 sequence is CASSLQGETDTQYF. The CDR3 DNA reads TGTGCCAGCAGCTTACAGGGGGAAACAGATACGCAGTATTTT.

This clonotype occurred many times. V is TRBV5-6 and J is TRBJ2-2; possible D gene TRBD1, 5 bases. This CDR3 is 14 amino acids long. The germline gives CDR1 SGHDT, CDR2 YYEEEE. Trimming removed 4 bases at V and 4 bases at J, with 11 bases between. The CDR3 here is CASSGMTATGELFF. The DNA for the CDR3 is TGTGCCAGCAGCGGGATGACAGCCACCGGGGAGCTGTTTTTT.

This clonotype was seen ten or more times. V and J are TRBV28 and TRBJ1-2; D gene uncertain. The CDR3 is made up of 12 amino acids. From germline, CDR1 is MDHEN and CDR2 SYDVKM. V lost 4 bases, J lost 6 bases, and 9 bases lay in between. The CDR3 DNA sequence: TGTGCCAGCAGTTCCATCCGGAATGGCTACACCTTC. This codes for CASSSIRNGYTF.

This clonotype came up many times. The DNA for the CDR3 is TGTGCCAGCAGCCAAGATCGGGGGATGAACACTGAAGCTTTCTTT. Translating it yields CASSQDRGMNTEAFF. The chain couples TRBV3-1 to TRBJ1-1, with D perhaps TRBD1 (5 bases). This CDR3 comprises 15 residues. V was cut by 0 bases and J by 0 bases, with 8 bases left in between. Germline lookup yields CDR1 LGHDT and CDR2 YNNKEL (reference sequence).

This clonotype was detected ten times or more. The V gene is TRBV28, the J gene TRBJ1-3; D perhaps matches TRBD1 (6 bases). The CDR3 totals 14 residues. Looked up from germline, CDR1 is MDHEN and CDR2 is SYDVKM. V was clipped by 11 bases and J by 4 bases, with 18 bases between them. The CDR3 DNA reads TGTGCCTCACACAGGGCCAGGGGAGGAAACACCATATATTTT. Protein sequence: CASHRARGGNTIYF.

This clonotype was counted ten times or more. J is TRBJ1-1 and V is TRBV2, with D unresolved. The CDR3 loop spans 10 amino acids. The germline V gene has CDR1 SNHLY and CDR2 FYNNEI. V lost 10 bases to trimming and J lost 4 bases, with 7 bases between them. CDR3 loop: CATSTTEAFF. As DNA, the CDR3 is TGTGCCACCAGCACCACTGAAGCTTTCTTT. Variable domain in full (rest from reference TRBV2 and TRBJ1-1): EPEVTQTPSHQVTQMGQEVILRCVPISNHLYFYWYRQILGQKVEFLVSFYNNEISEKSEIFDDQFSVERPDGSNFTLKIRSTKLEDSAMYFCATSTTEAFFGQGTRLTVV.

In this sample, this clonotype turned up many times. A much larger clone lies one base from this, so it may be a read error. This chain uses TRBV28 with TRBJ2-5, with no clear D. Per germline, CDR1 MDHEN and CDR2 SYDVKM. The V end was cut by 6 bases, the J end by 3 bases, with 5 bases between. The CDR3 runs to 11 residues. As DNA, the CDR3 is TGTGCCAGCAGGGATGAAGAGACCCAGTACTTC. It is translated as CASRDEETQYF.

In this sample, this clonotype turned up a few times. This rearrangement joins TRBV12-3 or TRBV12-4 to TRBJ1-1; 7 bases match TRBD1. The CDR3 consists of 14 residues. J was trimmed by 0 bases and V by 6 bases; bases with no gene match: 4. The CDR3 region has the DNA TGTGCCAGCAGACCAACAGGGGTGAACACTGAAGCTTTCTTT. Translating it yields CASRPTGVNTEAFF.

This clonotype was detected many times. The rearrangement joins TRBV19 to TRBJ1-1, with D unclear. Germline lookup yields CDR1 LNHDA and CDR2 SQIVND (reference sequence). The CDR3 runs to 14 residues. V lost 6 bases to trimming and J lost 4 bases, with 15 bases between them. For the CDR3, the DNA is TGTGCCAGTAGCCGCGAACGGGGTGGCACTGAAGCTTTCTTT. It yields the protein CASSRERGGTEAFF.

The chain combines TRBV27 with TRBJ1-2, with D possibly matching TRBD1 (6 bases). Trimming cost V 0 bases and J 6 bases, with 14 bases left between them. CDR1 and CDR2 from the germline V gene are MNHEY and SMNVEV (reference sequence). The CDR3 runs to 15 residues. The CDR3 DNA sequence: TGTGCCAGCAGTTTATCTAGGGGGGGTCTAAATGGCTACACCTTC. The encoded protein is CASSLSRGGLNGYTF.

At least ten counts were recorded for this clonotype. The gene calls are TRBV18 and TRBJ2-5, with 9 bases matching TRBD2. The CDR3 is 16 residues long. Germline-derived CDR1 and CDR2 are KGHSH and LQKENI. The junction had 13 bases not matched to a gene; V was cut back by 6 bases and J by 5 bases. CDR3 loop: CASSRTSEGSAETQYF. DNA for the CDR3: TGTGCCAGCTCTCGGACTAGCGAGGGTAGTGCGGAGACCCAGTACTTC.

This clonotype was detected many times. The rearrangement uses TRBV11-2 and TRBJ2-3; 8 nucleotides align to TRBD2. Germline CDR1 and CDR2: SGHAT and FQNNGV. The V and J ends lost 1 base and 5 bases, in that order; junction bases with no gene match: 8. This CDR3 comprises 16 residues. The CDR3 here is CASSLGYGTRQDTQYF. The CDR3 DNA is TGTGCCAGCAGCTTAGGTTACGGGACTAGGCAAGATACGCAGTATTTT.

This clonotype was seen more than once but under ten times. The chain employs TRBV5-1 and TRBJ2-2; D call uncertain. The V gene's germline CDR1 is SGHRS and CDR2 YFSETQ. The CDR3 has 16 residues. V lost 0 bases and J 0 bases, leaving 9 bases between the germline ends. The CDR3 region has the DNA TGCGCCAGCAGCTTGGCCAGTAGCTCGAACACCGGGGAGCTGTTTTTT. Amino acids: CASSLASSSNTGELFF. Variable domain in full (rest from reference TRBV5-1 and TRBJ2-2): KAGVTQTPRYLIKTRGQQVTLSCSPISGHRSVSWYQQTPGQGLQFLFEYFSETQRNKGNFPGRFSGRQFSNSRSEMNVSTLELGDSALYLCASSLASSSNTGELFFGEGSRLTVL.

This clonotype was detected many times. This chain connects TRBV7-9 to TRBJ2-3, with TRBD2 identical over 9 bases. V was clipped by 1 base and J by 2 bases; unmatched bases: 7. Germline values: CDR1 SEHNR, CDR2 FQNEAQ (reference sequence). The CDR3 contains 17 residues. CDR3 sequence (DNA): TGTGCCAGCAGCTTAGGAAAGACTAGCGGAATCACAGATACGCAGTATTTT. This codes for CASSLGKTSGITDTQYF.

This clonotype was observed many times. The CDR3 protein is CASSYQRTGNTEAFF. The DNA of the CDR3 is TGTGCCAGCAGTTACCAAAGGACAGGGAACACTGAAGCTTTCTTT. The genes are TRBV6-2 or TRBV6-3 and TRBJ1-1; 7 bases map to TRBD1. The germline CDR1 and CDR2 sequences are MNHEY and SVGEGT. V was clipped by 2 bases and J by 1 base; unmatched bases: 4. The CDR3 runs 15 residues.

In its sample, this clonotype was seen many times. The V gene is TRBV18, the J gene TRBJ2-7, with 8 positions matching TRBD2. Per germline, CDR1 KGHSH and CDR2 LQKENI. V trimming: 0 bases; J trimming: 4 bases; junction bases outside the gene matches: 2. The CDR3 has 14 residues. Here the CDR3 DNA reads TGTGCCAGCTCACCACCAGCGGGAGCTTACGAGCAGTACTTC. This gives the protein CASSPPAGAYEQYF. Combining the CDR3 with reference TRBV18 and TRBJ2-7 gives the whole variable domain NAGVMQNPRHLVRRRGQEARLRCSPMKGHSHVYWYRQLPEEGLKFMVYLQKENIIDESGMPKERFSAEFPKEGPSILRIQQVVRGDSAAYFCASSPPAGAYEQYFGPGTRLTVT.

This clonotype was observed many times. The chain carries TRBV6-5 and TRBJ2-5; perhaps TRBD1 as D (6 bases). The germline CDR1 and CDR2 sequences are MNHEY and SVGAGI. Trimming cost V 0 bases and J 4 bases, with 9 bases left between them. This CDR3 spans 14 amino acids. The CDR3 sequence: CASSYSTGRETQYF. DNA for the CDR3: TGTGCCAGCAGTTACTCCACAGGGCGAGAGACCCAGTACTTC.

This clonotype was detected many times. The chain is built from TRBV14 and TRBJ2-1; 9 bases match TRBD1. After removal of 6 bases from V and 4 bases from J, the junction contained 19 bases not matched to a gene. Germline-derived CDR1 and CDR2 are SGHDN and FVKESK. This CDR3 spans 19 amino acids. This CDR3 is CASSPRRDRVKSEYNEQFF. DNA of the CDR3: TGTGCCAGCAGTCCCCGCCGGGACAGGGTTAAGTCAGAATACAATGAGCAGTTCTTC.

The rearrangement links TRBV12-5 to TRBJ2-7; 16 bases fit TRBD2. Germline CDR1 LGHNT, CDR2 FRNRAP. This CDR3 has 17 residues. V shed 1 base and J 2 bases; nucleotides not matched to a gene: 2. The CDR3 DNA is TGTGCTAGTGGTTTGGAAGGGACTAGCGGGAGGGCCTACGAGCAGTACTTC. It codes for CASGLEGTSGRAYEQYF.

This clonotype was detected ten times or more. Here the CDR3 DNA reads TGTGCCAGCAGCACTTACGTCGTGGATACGCAGTATTTT. Translating gives CASSTYVVDTQYF. J is TRBJ2-3 and V is TRBV14; the D is unclear. Germline V CDR1 and CDR2: SGHDN, FVKESK. CDR3 length equals 13 residues. V was shortened by 5 bases and J by 6 bases, with 12 bases between the two germline ends.

This clonotype showed up many times. In DNA form, the CDR3 reads TGTGCCAGCAGTCCCCCGTCACAGCTCTATGGCTACACCTTC. Translated: CASSPPSQLYGYTF. The chain combines TRBV12-3 or TRBV12-4 with TRBJ1-2; D gene uncertain. The ends were cut back, 5 bases at V and 4 bases at J, with 14 bases in the middle. The CDR3 consists of 14 residues.